This TCR beta chain is from a study of metastatic and nonmetastatic thyroid tumors. Study-wide context: Patients with malignant and benign thyroid disease provided blood and tumor or nodule tissue, whose repertoires were compared. Findings and caveats of the study: Versus benign nodules, malignant thyroid tumors reportedly had significantly higher TCR beta diversity, in blood and tumor.

The germline V gene has CDR1 DFQATT and CDR2 SNEGSKA (reference sequence). Trimming pared 3 bases from V and 0 bases from J, leaving 6 bases between. CDR3 length: 12 residues. In the authors' workflow: The study's classifier, a distant-metastasis tool for papillary thyroid cancer, was built using CDR3 differences across clinicopathological groups. TCRdb re-called the PCR reads through MiXCR. The V and J calls here are based on TCRdb, not the publication. The table has under 20,000 clones, more than 25% seen once. All patients reached thyroid surgery having received no treatment beforehand. As to this clone: The antigen remains undetermined.

The chain joins TRBV20-1 to TRBJ2-7; no clear D. The receptor's source is a female donor with papillary thyroid cancer or a benign thyroid nodule (not recorded which). Some clones in this sample may be carry-over from other donors' samples. Material: tumor tissue. The CDR3 loop reads CSARAFSYEQYF. CDR3 nucleotide sequence: TGCAGTGCTAGGGCATTCTCCTACGAGCAGTACTTC.